Below, 21 T cell receptor beta chains from the same sample are listed, as sequenced in a study of cytomegalovirus exposure and HLA in healthy donors. 60 Vbeta and 13 Jbeta primers were used in PCR. TCRdb's copy holds only in-frame clones and misses some; the assay was immunoSEQ multiplex PCR. The repertoire holds under 200,000 clones, around 77% seen once, with 2% to 2.5% in the top ten. Sequencing was carried out using PBMCs. These receptor sequences come from a woman aged 30 to 39 in good health and CMV-seropositive.

The chain couples TRBV7-2 to TRBJ2-5; 8 positions agree with TRBD1. The V segment lost 6 bases and the J segment 5 bases; nucleotides outside the gene matches: 11. Looked up from germline, CDR1 is SGHTA and CDR2 is FQGNSA. The CDR3 is made up of 15 amino acids. The CDR3 sequence is CASRKDRASVETQYF. The DNA for the CDR3 is TGTGCCAGCAGAAAGGACAGGGCGAGTGTTGAGACCCAGTACTTC.

The chain is built from TRBV30 and TRBJ2-7; possibly TRBD1 for D (6 bases). The CDR3 contains 12 residues. The V and J ends lost 6 bases and 2 bases respectively, with 11 bases between them. In germline, CDR1 is GTSNPN, CDR2 SVGIG (reference sequence). The DNA for the CDR3 is TGTGCCTGCTCACAGGGTACCTACGAGCAGTACTTC. It specifies CACSQGTYEQYF. Together with reference TRBV30 and TRBJ2-7, the CDR3 gives the full variable domain: SQTIHQWPATLVQPVGSPLSLECTVEGTSNPNLYWYRQAAGRGLQLLFYSVGIGQISSEVPQNLSASRPQDRQFILSSKKLLLSDSGFYLCACSQGTYEQYFGPGTRLTVT.

The genes are TRBV5-1 and TRBJ1-1; 10 nucleotides align to TRBD1. Germline trimming cut 3 bases from V and 2 bases from J; bases unmatched to any gene: 4. This CDR3 spans 15 amino acids. Germline V CDR1 and CDR2: SGHRS, YFSETQ. CDR3 region: CASSSWTGGNTEAFF. The DNA of the CDR3 is TGCGCCAGCAGCTCGTGGACAGGGGGAAACACTGAAGCTTTCTTT.

The chain couples TRBV7-9 to TRBJ1-5, with 8 bases fitting TRBD1. The CDR3 length is 15 residues. The germline CDR1 and CDR2 sequences are SEHNR and FQNEAQ (reference sequence). The trim removed 5 bases at V and 0 bases at J, leaving 3 bases unmatched. The CDR3 nucleotides are TGTGCCAGCAGCACAACAGGGGGTAGCAATCAGCCCCAGCATTTT. Protein product: CASSTTGGSNQPQHF.

The chain employs TRBV18 and TRBJ2-5; D may be TRBD1 (5 bases). Trimming shortened V by 2 bases and J by 5 bases, and 15 bases separated the two germline ends. Per germline, CDR1 KGHSH and CDR2 LQKENI. This CDR3 contains 15 residues. The DNA for the CDR3 is TGTGCCAGCTCACCATCCCAGGGATCTAGGGAGACCCAGTACTTC. Its translation is CASSPSQGSRETQYF.

This chain uses TRBV11-2 with TRBJ2-2; D may be TRBD1 (5 bases). The V gene's germline CDR1 is SGHAT and CDR2 FQNNGV. The V end was cut by 5 bases, the J end by 3 bases, with 13 bases between. The CDR3 is made up of 15 amino acids. The CDR3 reads CASSHDSRYTGELFF. The CDR3 bases are TGTGCCAGCAGCCACGACAGCCGATACACCGGGGAGCTGTTTTTT.

In its sample, this clone was seen a few times. The J gene is TRBJ1-2, the V gene TRBV30, with a weak D call TRBD1 (5 bases). The CDR3 contains 13 residues. CDR1 and CDR2 (germline): GTSNPN, SVGIG (reference sequence). V lost 3 bases and J lost 6, with 14 bases in between. The DNA for the CDR3 is TGTGCCTGGAGACTCGACAGATATAATGGCTACACCTTC. As protein: CAWRLDRYNGYTF. The entire variable domain, with the rest obtained from reference TRBV30 and TRBJ1-2, is as follows: SQTIHQWPATLVQPVGSPLSLECTVEGTSNPNLYWYRQAAGRGLQLLFYSVGIGQISSEVPQNLSASRPQDRQFILSSKKLLLSDSGFYLCAWRLDRYNGYTFGSGTRLTVV.

The J gene is TRBJ1-1, the V gene TRBV28; TRBD1 matches 7 bases. Germline V CDR1 and CDR2: MDHEN, SYDVKM. CDR3 length: 14 residues. V was clipped by 6 bases and J by 0 bases; unmatched bases: 4. The CDR3: CASRPGQMNTEAFF. DNA for the CDR3: TGTGCCAGCAGACCGGGACAGATGAACACTGAAGCTTTCTTT.

This clone has only one observation. This chain joins TRBV7-8 and TRBJ2-1; 12 bases fit TRBD2. Germline CDR1 is SGHVS and CDR2 is FQNEAQ. CDR3 length: 17 amino acids. The V and J ends lost 5 bases and 4 bases, in that order; junction bases with no gene match: 9. Written as DNA, the CDR3 is TGTGCCAGCAGCCCGCGACTAGCGGGAGCTCGGTACAATGAGCAGTTCTTC. Amino acids: CASSPRLAGARYNEQFF.

The chain has TRBV4-2 and TRBJ2-1; 8 bases fit TRBD2. V was pared by 0 bases and J by 4 bases, with 5 bases of the junction left unmatched. Per germline, CDR1 LGHNA and CDR2 YNFKEQ. CDR3 length equals 16 residues. CDR3 sequence reads: CASSQDRGGRYNEQFF. The DNA of the CDR3 is TGTGCCAGCAGCCAAGATCGGGGCGGGAGGTACAATGAGCAGTTCTTC.

The genes are TRBV4-1 and TRBJ1-2; no definite D call. CDR1 is MGHRA and CDR2 is YSYEKL in the germline V gene. V was trimmed by 3 bases and J by 2 bases, leaving 10 bases between them. The CDR3 sequence is 14 residues long. CDR3 residues: CASSHSGGNYGYTF. The CDR3 DNA follows: TGCGCCAGCAGCCATAGCGGCGGCAACTATGGCTACACCTTC.

V and J are TRBV7-9 and TRBJ2-1; no clear D gene. The CDR3 extends over 13 amino acids. V lost 3 bases and J 5 bases, leaving 8 bases between the germline ends. Germline V gene lookup returns CDR1 SEHNR and CDR2 FQNEAQ (reference sequence). The chain's CDR3 is CASSFSMNNEQFF. The CDR3 DNA reads as TGTGCCAGCAGCTTTAGTATGAACAATGAGCAGTTCTTC.

The gene calls are TRBV10-3 and TRBJ2-5; TRBD2 agrees at 8 bases. The CDR3 is 13 residues long. Trimming at V came to 9 bases and at J to 1 base, leaving 4 bases not matched to a gene. Germline V gene sequence: CDR1 ENHRY, CDR2 SYGVKD. The CDR3 DNA reads as TGTGCCATATCCGGGGGGGTCCAAGAGACCCAGTACTTC. It encodes CAISGGVQETQYF.

The chain recombines TRBV6-1 with TRBJ1-2, with 9 positions matching TRBD1. After removal of 4 bases from V and 2 bases from J, the junction contained 2 bases not matched to a gene. The length of the CDR3 is 14 residues. Germline assignment: CDR1 MNHNS and CDR2 SASEGT. CDR3 nucleotides: TGTGCCAGCAGTGCTGGGACAGGGAACTATGGCTACACCTTC. Amino acids: CASSAGTGNYGYTF.

The rearrangement joins TRBV6-1 to TRBJ1-1; no clear D gene. The CDR3 is made up of 14 amino acids. From germline, CDR1 is MNHNS and CDR2 SASEGT. V lost 0 bases and J lost 5, with 10 bases in between. CDR3 nucleotide sequence: TGTGCCAGCAGTGAAGCCCGGCAGGTTACTGAAGCTTTCTTT. Protein: CASSEARQVTEAFF.

The chain recombines TRBV11-2 with TRBJ2-3, with D unclear. This CDR3 contains 11 residues. The V and J ends lost 5 bases and 8 bases respectively, with 8 bases between them. Germline CDR1 SGHAT, CDR2 FQNNGV. The CDR3 is CASSDTFTQYF. For the CDR3, the DNA is TGTGCCAGCAGCGACACTTTTACGCAGTATTTT. Full variable domain (outside the CDR3, taken from reference TRBV11-2 and TRBJ2-3): EAGVAQSPRYKIIEKRQSVAFWCNPISGHATLYWYQQILGQGPKLLIQFQNNGVVDDSQLPKDRFSAERLKGVDSTLKIQPAKLEDSAVYLCASSDTFTQYFGPGTRLTVL.

This clone appeared a few times. The CDR3 DNA reads as TGTGCCAGCAGCCAAGGGACAGGGGGCACCTACGAGCAGTACTTC. Amino acid sequence: CASSQGTGGTYEQYF. This chain links TRBV14 with TRBJ2-7; TRBD1 matches at 11 bases. Germline loops: CDR1 SGHDN, CDR2 FVKESK. The CDR3 is made up of 15 amino acids. J was trimmed by 2 bases and V by 1 base; bases with no gene match: 1.

The chain uses TRBV5-4 and TRBJ2-3; 7 positions match TRBD1. This CDR3 has 15 amino acids. Germline assignment: CDR1 SGHNT and CDR2 YYREEE (reference sequence). Unmatched junction bases numbered 8, after V lost 2 bases and J lost 5 bases. CDR3 residues: CASSFIGQGVDTQYF. The CDR3 coding sequence is TGTGCCAGCAGCTTCATCGGGCAGGGGGTAGATACGCAGTATTTT.

The chain carries TRBV7-8 and TRBJ2-5; unclear D gene. The CDR3 extends over 13 amino acids. The germline V and J ends were trimmed by 2 bases and 3 bases, with 7 bases remaining between them. Germline assignment: CDR1 SGHVS and CDR2 FQNEAQ. CDR3 DNA sequence: TGTGCCAGCAGCTTATCGGGTAAAGAGACCCAGTACTTC. It codes for CASSLSGKETQYF.

The genes are TRBV19 and TRBJ2-1, with 9 bases aligning to TRBD1. J gave up 8 bases and V 3 bases, and 8 bases lay outside the gene matches. The length of the CDR3 is 15 residues. Per the germline V gene, CDR1 is LNHDA and CDR2 is SQIVND (reference sequence). The chain's CDR3 is CASSILGTGIDEQFF. In DNA, the CDR3 is TGTGCCAGTAGTATCCTCGGGACAGGGATTGATGAGCAGTTCTTC. Complete variable domain (other parts from reference TRBV19 and TRBJ2-1): DGGITQSPKYLFRKEGQNVTLSCEQNLNHDAMYWYRQDPGQGLRLIYYSQIVNDFQKGDIAEGYSVSREKKESFPLTVTSAQKNPTAFYLCASSILGTGIDEQFFGPGTRLTVL.

The V gene is TRBV7-2, the J gene TRBJ2-3, with a possible D match to TRBD2 (6 bases). The CDR3 extends over 17 amino acids. Per germline, CDR1 SGHTA and CDR2 FQGNSA. Trimming shortened V by 2 bases and J by 1 base, and 16 bases separated the two germline ends. The CDR3 DNA sequence: TGTGCCAGCAGCTTAAATTGGGGGGAGCTACGCACAGATACGCAGTATTTT. Translating it yields CASSLNWGELRTDTQYF.